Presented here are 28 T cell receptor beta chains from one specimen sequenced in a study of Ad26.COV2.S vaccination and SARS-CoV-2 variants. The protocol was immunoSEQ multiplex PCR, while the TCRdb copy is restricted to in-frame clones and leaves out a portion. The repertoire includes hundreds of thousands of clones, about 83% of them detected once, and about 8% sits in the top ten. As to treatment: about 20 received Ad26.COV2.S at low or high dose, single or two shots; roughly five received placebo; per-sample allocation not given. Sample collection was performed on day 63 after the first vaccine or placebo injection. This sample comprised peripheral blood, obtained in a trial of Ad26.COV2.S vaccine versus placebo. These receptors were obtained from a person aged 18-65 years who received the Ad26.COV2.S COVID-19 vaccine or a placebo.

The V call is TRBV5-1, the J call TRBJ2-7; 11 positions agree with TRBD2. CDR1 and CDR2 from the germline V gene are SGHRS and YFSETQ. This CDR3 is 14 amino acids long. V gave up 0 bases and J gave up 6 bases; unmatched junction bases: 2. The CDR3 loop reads CASSLVAGGREQYF. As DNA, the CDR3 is TGCGCCAGCAGCTTGGTAGCGGGAGGGCGCGAGCAGTACTTC.

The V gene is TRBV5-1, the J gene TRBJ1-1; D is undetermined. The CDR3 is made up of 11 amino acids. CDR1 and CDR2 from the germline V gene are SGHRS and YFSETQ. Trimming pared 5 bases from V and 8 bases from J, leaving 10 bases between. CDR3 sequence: CASRDPGEAFF. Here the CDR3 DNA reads TGCGCCAGCAGGGATCCGGGGGAAGCTTTCTTT. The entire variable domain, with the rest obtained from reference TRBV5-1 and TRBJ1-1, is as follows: KAGVTQTPRYLIKTRGQQVTLSCSPISGHRSVSWYQQTPGQGLQFLFEYFSETQRNKGNFPGRFSGRQFSNSRSEMNVSTLELGDSALYLCASRDPGEAFFGQGTRLTVV.

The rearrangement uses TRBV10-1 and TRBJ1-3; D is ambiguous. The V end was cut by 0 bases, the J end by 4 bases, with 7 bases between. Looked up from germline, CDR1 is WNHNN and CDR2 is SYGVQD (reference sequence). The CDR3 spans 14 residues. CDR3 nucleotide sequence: TGCGCCAGCAGTGAGTCAGGGCCGGGAAACACCATATATTTT. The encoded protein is CASSESGPGNTIYF.

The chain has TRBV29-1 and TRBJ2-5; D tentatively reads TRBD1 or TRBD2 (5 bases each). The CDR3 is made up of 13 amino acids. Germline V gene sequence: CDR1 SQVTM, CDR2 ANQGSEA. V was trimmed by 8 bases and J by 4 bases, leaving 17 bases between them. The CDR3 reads CSSLRGGGETQYF. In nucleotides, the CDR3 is TGCAGCTCCCTGAGGGGCGGAGGAGAGACCCAGTACTTC.

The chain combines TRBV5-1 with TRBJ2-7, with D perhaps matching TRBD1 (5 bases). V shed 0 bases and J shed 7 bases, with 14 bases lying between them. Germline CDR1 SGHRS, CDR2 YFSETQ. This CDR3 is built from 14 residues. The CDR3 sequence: CASSLVAGLGEQYF. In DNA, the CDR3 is TGCGCCAGCAGCTTGGTAGCAGGGTTGGGGGAGCAGTACTTC.

The CDR3 region has the DNA TGTGCCAGCAGCCCGGACCGATTTAATTCACCCCTCCACTTT. Encoded protein: CASSPDRFNSPLHF. The chain joins TRBV5-4 to TRBJ1-6; D not resolved. Trimming took 4 bases from V and 6 from J, leaving 11 bases between them. This CDR3 has 14 amino acids. The V gene's germline CDR1 is SGHNT and CDR2 YYREEE (reference sequence).

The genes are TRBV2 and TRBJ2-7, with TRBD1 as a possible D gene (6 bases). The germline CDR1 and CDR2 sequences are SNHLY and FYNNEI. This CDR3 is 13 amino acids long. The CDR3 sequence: CVAKGESSYEQYF. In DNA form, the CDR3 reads TGTGTTGCGAAGGGGGAGAGCTCCTACGAGCAGTACTTC. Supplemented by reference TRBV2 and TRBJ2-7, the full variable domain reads EPEVTQTPSHQVTQMGQEVILRCVPISNHLYFYWYRQILGQKVEFLVSFYNNEISEKSEIFDDQFSVERPDGSNFTLKIRSTKLEDSAMYFCVAKGESSYEQYFGPGTRLTVT.

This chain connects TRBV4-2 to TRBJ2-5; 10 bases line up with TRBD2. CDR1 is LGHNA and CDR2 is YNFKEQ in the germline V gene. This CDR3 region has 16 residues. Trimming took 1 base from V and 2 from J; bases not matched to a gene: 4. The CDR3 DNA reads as TGTGCCAGCAGCCAAGGTCGAGCGGGGGGGCAAGAGACCCAGTACTTC. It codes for CASSQGRAGGQETQYF.

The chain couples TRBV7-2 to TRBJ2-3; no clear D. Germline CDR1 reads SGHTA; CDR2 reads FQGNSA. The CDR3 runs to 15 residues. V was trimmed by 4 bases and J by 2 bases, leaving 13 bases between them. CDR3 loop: CASSWGSSNTDTQYF. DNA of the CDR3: TGTGCCAGCAGCTGGGGATCTAGTAACACAGATACGCAGTATTTT.

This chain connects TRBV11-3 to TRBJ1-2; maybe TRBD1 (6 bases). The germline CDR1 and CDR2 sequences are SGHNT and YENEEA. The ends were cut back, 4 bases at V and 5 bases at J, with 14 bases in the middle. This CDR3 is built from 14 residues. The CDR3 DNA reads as TGTGCCAGCAGCTCGCCGGGACACCTTTATGGCTACACCTTC. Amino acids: CASSSPGHLYGYTF.

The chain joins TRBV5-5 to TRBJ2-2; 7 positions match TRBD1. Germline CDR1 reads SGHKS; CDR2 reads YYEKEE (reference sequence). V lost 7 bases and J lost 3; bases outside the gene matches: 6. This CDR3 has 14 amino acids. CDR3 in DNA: TGTGCCAGCGCTACAGGGGAAGACACCGGGGAGCTGTTTTTT. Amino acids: CASATGEDTGELFF.

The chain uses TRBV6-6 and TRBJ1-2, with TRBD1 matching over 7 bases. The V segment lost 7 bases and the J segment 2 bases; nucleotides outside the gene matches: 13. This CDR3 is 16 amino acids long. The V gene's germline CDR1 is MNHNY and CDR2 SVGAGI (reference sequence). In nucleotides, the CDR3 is TGTGCCAGCACCTACGGAGGGGGCCGTCAGAACTATGGCTACACCTTC. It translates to CASTYGGGRQNYGYTF.

Written as DNA, the CDR3 is TGTGCCAGCTCACCACTTGGGACGTTAGGAAACACCATATATTTT. Its translation: CASSPLGTLGNTIYF. The chain joins TRBV18 to TRBJ1-3; perhaps TRBD1 as D (5 bases). V lost 1 base and J 4 bases, leaving 11 bases between the germline ends. The germline V gene has CDR1 KGHSH and CDR2 LQKENI. CDR3 length: 15 amino acids. Together with reference TRBV18 and TRBJ1-3, the CDR3 gives the full variable domain: NAGVMQNPRHLVRRRGQEARLRCSPMKGHSHVYWYRQLPEEGLKFMVYLQKENIIDESGMPKERFSAEFPKEGPSILRIQQVVRGDSAAYFCASSPLGTLGNTIYFGEGSWLTVV.

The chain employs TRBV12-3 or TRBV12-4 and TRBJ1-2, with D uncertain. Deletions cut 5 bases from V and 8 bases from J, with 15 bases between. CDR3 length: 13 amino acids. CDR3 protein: CASSPDGRKGYTF. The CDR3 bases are TGTGCCAGCAGTCCGGACGGCAGGAAGGGCTACACCTTC.

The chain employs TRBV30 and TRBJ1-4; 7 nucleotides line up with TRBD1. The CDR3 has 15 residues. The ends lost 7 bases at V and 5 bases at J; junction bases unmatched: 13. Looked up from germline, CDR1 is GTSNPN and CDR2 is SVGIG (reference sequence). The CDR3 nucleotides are TGTGCCTACCGCCCCCAGCAGGGGGAGAATGAAAAACTGTTTTTT. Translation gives CAYRPQQGENEKLFF.

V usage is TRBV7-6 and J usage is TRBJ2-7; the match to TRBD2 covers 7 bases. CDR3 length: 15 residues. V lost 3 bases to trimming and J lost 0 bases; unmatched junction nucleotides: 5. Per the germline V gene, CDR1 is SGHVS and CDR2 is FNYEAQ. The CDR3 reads CASSLLAGDSYEQYF. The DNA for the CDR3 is TGTGCCAGCAGCTTGCTGGCGGGGGACTCCTACGAGCAGTACTTC.

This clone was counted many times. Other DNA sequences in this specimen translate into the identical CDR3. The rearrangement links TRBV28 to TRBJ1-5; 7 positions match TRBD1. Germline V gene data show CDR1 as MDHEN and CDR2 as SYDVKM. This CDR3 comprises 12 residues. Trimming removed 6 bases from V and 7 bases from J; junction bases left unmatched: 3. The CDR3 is CASRTGVQPQHF. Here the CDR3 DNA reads TGTGCCAGCAGAACAGGGGTCCAGCCCCAGCATTTT.

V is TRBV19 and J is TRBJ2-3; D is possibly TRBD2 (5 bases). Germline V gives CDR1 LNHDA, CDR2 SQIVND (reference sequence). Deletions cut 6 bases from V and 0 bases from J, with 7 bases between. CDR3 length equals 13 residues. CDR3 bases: TGTGCCAGTAGGACTACAAGCACAGATACGCAGTATTTT. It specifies CASRTTSTDTQYF. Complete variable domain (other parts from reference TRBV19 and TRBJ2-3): DGGITQSPKYLFRKEGQNVTLSCEQNLNHDAMYWYRQDPGQGLRLIYYSQIVNDFQKGDIAEGYSVSREKKESFPLTVTSAQKNPTAFYLCASRTTSTDTQYFGPGTRLTVL.

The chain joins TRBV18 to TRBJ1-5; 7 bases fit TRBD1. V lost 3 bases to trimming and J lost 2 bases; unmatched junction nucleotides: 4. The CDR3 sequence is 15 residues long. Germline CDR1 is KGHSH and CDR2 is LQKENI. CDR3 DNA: TGTGCCAGCTCACCGAGGACAGGACGCAATCAGCCCCAGCATTTT. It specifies CASSPRTGRNQPQHF.

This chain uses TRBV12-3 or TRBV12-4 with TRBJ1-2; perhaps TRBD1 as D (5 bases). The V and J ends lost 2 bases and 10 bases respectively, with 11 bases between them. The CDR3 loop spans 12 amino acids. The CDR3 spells CASSLQGSDYTF. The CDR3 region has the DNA TGTGCCAGCAGTTTACAGGGTTCGGACTACACCTTC.

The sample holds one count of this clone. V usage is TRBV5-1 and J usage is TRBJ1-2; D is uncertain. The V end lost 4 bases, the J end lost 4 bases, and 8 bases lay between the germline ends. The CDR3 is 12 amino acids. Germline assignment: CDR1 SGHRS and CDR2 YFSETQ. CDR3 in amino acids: CASSGQTYGYTF. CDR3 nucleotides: TGCGCCAGCAGCGGGCAGACCTATGGCTACACCTTC.

CDR3 protein: CASSSWTGQNQPQHF. The CDR3 DNA sequence: TGTGCCAGCAGCTCCTGGACAGGGCAGAATCAGCCCCAGCATTTT. The rearrangement links TRBV7-9 to TRBJ1-5; 8 bases fit TRBD1. This CDR3 has 15 amino acids. CDR1 is SEHNR and CDR2 is FQNEAQ in the germline V gene (reference sequence). Germline trimming cut 4 bases from V and 4 bases from J; bases unmatched to any gene: 6.

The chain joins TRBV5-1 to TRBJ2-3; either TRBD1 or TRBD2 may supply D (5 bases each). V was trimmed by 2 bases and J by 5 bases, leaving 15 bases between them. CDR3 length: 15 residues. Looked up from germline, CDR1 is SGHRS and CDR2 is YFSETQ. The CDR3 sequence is CASSFFGALEDTQYF. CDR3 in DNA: TGCGCCAGCAGCTTCTTCGGGGCCCTCGAAGATACGCAGTATTTT.

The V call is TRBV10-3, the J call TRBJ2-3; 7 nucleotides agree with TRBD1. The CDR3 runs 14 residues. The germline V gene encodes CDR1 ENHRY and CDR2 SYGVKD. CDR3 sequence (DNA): TGTGCTACCGGAAGGGACAGCCTCACAGATACGCAGTATTTT. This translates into CATGRDSLTDTQYF.

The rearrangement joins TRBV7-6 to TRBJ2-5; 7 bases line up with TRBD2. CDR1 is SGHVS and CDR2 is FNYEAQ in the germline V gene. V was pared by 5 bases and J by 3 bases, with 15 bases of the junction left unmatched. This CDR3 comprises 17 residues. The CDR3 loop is CASSLLLGARGKETQYF. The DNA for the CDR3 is TGTGCCAGCAGCCTACTACTGGGTGCGCGGGGGAAAGAGACCCAGTACTTC.

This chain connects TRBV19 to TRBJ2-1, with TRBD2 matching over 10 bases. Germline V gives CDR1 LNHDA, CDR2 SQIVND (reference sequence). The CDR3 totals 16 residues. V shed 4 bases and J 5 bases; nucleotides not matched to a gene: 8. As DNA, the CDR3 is TGTGCCAGTAGTACTAAACCCACTAGCGGGAACAATGAGCAGTTCTTC. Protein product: CASSTKPTSGNNEQFF. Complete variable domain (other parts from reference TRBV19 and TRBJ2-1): DGGITQSPKYLFRKEGQNVTLSCEQNLNHDAMYWYRQDPGQGLRLIYYSQIVNDFQKGDIAEGYSVSREKKESFPLTVTSAQKNPTAFYLCASSTKPTSGNNEQFFGPGTRLTVL.

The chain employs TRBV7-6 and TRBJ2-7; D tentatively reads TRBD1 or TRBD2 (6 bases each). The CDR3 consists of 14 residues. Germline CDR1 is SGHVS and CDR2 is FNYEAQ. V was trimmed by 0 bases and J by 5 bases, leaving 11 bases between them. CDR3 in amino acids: CASSLAGGFDEQYF. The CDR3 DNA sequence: TGTGCCAGCAGCTTAGCCGGGGGCTTTGACGAGCAGTACTTC. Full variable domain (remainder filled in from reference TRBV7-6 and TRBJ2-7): GAGVSQSPRYKVTKRGQDVALRCDPISGHVSLYWYRQALGQGPEFLTYFNYEAQQDKSGLPNDRFSAERPEGSISTLTIQRTEQRDSAMYRCASSLAGGFDEQYFGPGTRLTVT.

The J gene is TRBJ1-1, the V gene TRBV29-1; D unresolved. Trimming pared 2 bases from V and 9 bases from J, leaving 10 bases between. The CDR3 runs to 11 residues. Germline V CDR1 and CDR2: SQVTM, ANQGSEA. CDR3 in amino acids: CSVEPNGKAFF. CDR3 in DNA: TGCAGCGTTGAACCCAATGGGAAAGCTTTCTTT.